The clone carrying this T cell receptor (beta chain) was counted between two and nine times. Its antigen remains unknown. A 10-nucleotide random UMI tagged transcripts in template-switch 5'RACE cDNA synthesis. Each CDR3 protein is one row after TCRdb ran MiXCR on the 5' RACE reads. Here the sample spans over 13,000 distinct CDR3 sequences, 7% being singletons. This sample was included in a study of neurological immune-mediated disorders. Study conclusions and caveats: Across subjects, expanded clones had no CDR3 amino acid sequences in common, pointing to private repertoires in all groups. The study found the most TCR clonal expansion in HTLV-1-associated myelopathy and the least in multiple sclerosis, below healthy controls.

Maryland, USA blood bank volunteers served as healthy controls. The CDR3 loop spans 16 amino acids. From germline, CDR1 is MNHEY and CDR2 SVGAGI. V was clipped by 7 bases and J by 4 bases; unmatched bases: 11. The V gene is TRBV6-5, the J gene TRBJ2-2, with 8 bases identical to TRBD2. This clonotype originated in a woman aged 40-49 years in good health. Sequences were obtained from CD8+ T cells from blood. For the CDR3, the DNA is TGTGCCAGCACTAATGCGGGGGGACTTCGCACCGGGGAGCTGTTTTTT. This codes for CASTNAGGLRTGELFF.